This record concerns one T cell receptor beta chain sequence. Germline V gene data show CDR1 as SGHDN and CDR2 as FVKESK. V was cut by 0 bases and J by 0 bases, with 12 bases left in between. CDR3 length: 17 residues. The sample originates from a study of chemoradiotherapy in HPV16-positive cancers. At the level of the study: Candidate HPV-specific clones and shared TCR motifs came from two HPV16-positive patients.

Clones were read by immunoSEQ multiplex PCR, and TCRdb kept only the in-frame ones, dropping some. The data show over 900 clones, approximately 81% seen once. The rearrangement uses TRBV14 and TRBJ1-3; D is unclear. This specimen consisted of tumor tissue, obtained from a patient who underwent chemoradiotherapy. The source is a human donor with HPV-associated anogenital cancer. In DNA form, the CDR3 reads TGTGCCAGCAGCCAAGACCGCGGGCTGGGCTCTGGAAACACCATATATTTT. The encoded protein is CASSQDRGLGSGNTIYF.